This TCR beta chain was profiled in a study of T cell responses to AZD1222 COVID-19 vaccine. Study-wide background: Combined were second doses at about 4 or about 12 weeks.

Findings and limits, study-wide: A mostly white British donor set with more females was recruited, and clonal diversity was possibly underestimated. Spike-specific TCR breadth and depth grew following two AZD1222 doses.

The CDR3 consists of 14 residues. Germline V gives CDR1 MDHEN, CDR2 SYDVKM. Between the trimmed V and J ends, which lost 3 bases and 1 base, there was a span of 9 bases. To note about this clone: What it recognizes is unknown.

The method was immunoSEQ multiplex PCR; TCRdb's version includes in-frame clones alone and lacks a portion of them. In the table there are about 120,000 clones, about 92% of which are singletons. The clonotype originates from an adult in good health. V usage is TRBV28 and J usage is TRBJ1-1; possible D gene TRBD1, 6 bases. The starting material was peripheral blood, obtained on day 0 of AZD1222 vaccination. The CDR3 nucleotides are TGTGCCAGCAGTTTGCCGACAGGGAACACTGAAGCTTTCTTT. Its protein is CASSLPTGNTEAFF.